This T cell receptor beta chain was sequenced for a study of early T cells in non-severe SARS-CoV-2 infection. Study-level information: Chains were unpaired, as sequencing was done on bulk RNA from unsorted whole blood.

Findings and caveats of the study: VDJdb matches were skewed toward anti-spike CD8 T cell responses.

Trimming left V 7 bases short and J 6 bases short, with 10 bases between. CDR3 length: 11 residues. MiXCR, run by TCRdb on the 5' RACE reads, gives a single entry per CDR3 protein. The data show tens of thousands of distinct CDR3 sequences, 12% seen once. The sample holds a few counts of this clonotype. Antigen specificity is unknown. The chain employs TRBV12-3 or TRBV12-4 and TRBJ2-7, with a possible D match to TRBD2 (6 bases). The source material was whole blood. This TCR came from an adult who was a healthcare worker with PCR-confirmed SARS-CoV-2 infection or an uninfected control (not recorded which). In DNA, the CDR3 is TGTGCCAGCATTACCGGGGGCGAGCAGTACTTC. It yields the protein CASITGGEQYF.